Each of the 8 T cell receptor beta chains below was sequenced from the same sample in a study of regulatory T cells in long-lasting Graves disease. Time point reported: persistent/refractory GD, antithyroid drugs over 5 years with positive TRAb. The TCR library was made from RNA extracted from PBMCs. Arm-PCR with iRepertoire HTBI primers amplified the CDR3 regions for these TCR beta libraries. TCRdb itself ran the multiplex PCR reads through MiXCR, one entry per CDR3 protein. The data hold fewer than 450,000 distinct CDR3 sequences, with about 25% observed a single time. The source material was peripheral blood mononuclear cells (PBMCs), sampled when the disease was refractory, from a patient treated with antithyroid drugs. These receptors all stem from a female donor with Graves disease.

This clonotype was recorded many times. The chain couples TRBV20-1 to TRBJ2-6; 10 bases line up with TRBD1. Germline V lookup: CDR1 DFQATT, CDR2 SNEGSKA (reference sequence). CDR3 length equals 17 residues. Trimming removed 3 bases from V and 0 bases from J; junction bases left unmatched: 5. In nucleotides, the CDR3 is TGCAGTGCTAGCCATGGACAGGGGGGCTCTGGGGCCAACGTCCTGACTTTC. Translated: CSASHGQGGSGANVLTF.

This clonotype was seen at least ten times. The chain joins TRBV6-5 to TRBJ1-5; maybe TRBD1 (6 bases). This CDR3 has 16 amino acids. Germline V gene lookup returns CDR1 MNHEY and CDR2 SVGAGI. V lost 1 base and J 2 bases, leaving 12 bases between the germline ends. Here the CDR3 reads CASSYLGRGGNQPQHF. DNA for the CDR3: TGTGCCAGCAGTTACTTGGGCAGGGGAGGCAATCAGCCCCAGCATTTT.

CDR3 region: CASSPVQPGSGANVLTF. The CDR3 coding sequence is TGTGCCAGCTCACCAGTACAGCCCGGCTCTGGGGCCAACGTCCTGACTTTC. The V gene is TRBV18, the J gene TRBJ2-6; D gene unclear. Germline-derived CDR1 and CDR2 are KGHSH and LQKENI. Trimming removed 2 bases at V and 0 bases at J, with 11 bases between. The CDR3 has 17 residues. The full variable domain, completed using reference TRBV18 and TRBJ2-6, is NAGVMQNPRHLVRRRGQEARLRCSPMKGHSHVYWYRQLPEEGLKFMVYLQKENIIDESGMPKERFSAEFPKEGPSILRIQQVVRGDSAAYFCASSPVQPGSGANVLTFGAGSRLTVL.

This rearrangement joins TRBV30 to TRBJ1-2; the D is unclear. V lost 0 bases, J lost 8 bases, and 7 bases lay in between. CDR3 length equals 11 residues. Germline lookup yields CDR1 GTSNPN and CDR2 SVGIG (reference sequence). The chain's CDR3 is CAWSVGTGYTF. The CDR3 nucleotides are TGTGCCTGGAGTGTCGGAACCGGCTACACCTTC.

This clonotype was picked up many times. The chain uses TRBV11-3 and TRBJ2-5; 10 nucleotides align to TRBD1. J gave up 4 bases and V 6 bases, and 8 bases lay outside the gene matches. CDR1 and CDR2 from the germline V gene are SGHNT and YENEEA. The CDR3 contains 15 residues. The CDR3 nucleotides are TGTGCCAGCAGTGGACCGGGACAGGGGCCAGAGACCCAGTACTTC. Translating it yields CASSGPGQGPETQYF.

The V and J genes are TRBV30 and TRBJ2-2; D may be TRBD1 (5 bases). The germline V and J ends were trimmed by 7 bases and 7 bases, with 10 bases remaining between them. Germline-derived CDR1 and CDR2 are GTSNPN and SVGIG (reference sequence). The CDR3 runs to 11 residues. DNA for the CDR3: TGTGCCTACAGGATGAGCGGGGAGCTGTTTTTT. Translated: CAYRMSGELFF. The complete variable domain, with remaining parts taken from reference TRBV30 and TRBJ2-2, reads SQTIHQWPATLVQPVGSPLSLECTVEGTSNPNLYWYRQAAGRGLQLLFYSVGIGQISSEVPQNLSASRPQDRQFILSSKKLLLSDSGFYLCAYRMSGELFFGEGSRLTVL.

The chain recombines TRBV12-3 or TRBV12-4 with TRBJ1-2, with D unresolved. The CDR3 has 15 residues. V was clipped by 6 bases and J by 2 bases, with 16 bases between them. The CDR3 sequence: CASRNFGGLNYGYTF. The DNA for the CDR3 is TGTGCCAGCAGAAATTTTGGCGGGTTGAACTATGGCTACACCTTC.

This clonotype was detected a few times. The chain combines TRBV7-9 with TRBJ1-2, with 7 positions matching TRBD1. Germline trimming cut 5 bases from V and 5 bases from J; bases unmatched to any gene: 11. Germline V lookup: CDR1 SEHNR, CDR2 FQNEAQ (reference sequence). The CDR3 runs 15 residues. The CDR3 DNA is TGTGCCAGCAGCGTAACAAGGACAGGACATTATGGCTACACCTTC. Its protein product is CASSVTRTGHYGYTF.